The T cell receptor beta chain under discussion was sequenced for a study of blood T cell repertoires in COVID-19. Profiling relied on immunoSEQ multiplex PCR, and the TCRdb table lists in-frame clones only, not all of them. The repertoire has 250,000 to 350,000 clones, 70% to 90% of them found once; the top ten carry 3%. Germline-derived CDR1 and CDR2 are WSHSY and SAAADI. The CDR3 runs 13 residues. V lost 7 bases and J lost 9, with 16 bases in between. This receptor was identified in a woman in her twenties or thirties with active or convalescent COVID-19. Source material: peripheral blood. The chain is built from TRBV10-2 and TRBJ2-1; D remains ambiguous. The CDR3 DNA sequence: TGCGCCAGCACTTCTAGTATCCCCGGTGAGCAGTTCTTC. Its translation: CASTSSIPGEQFF.